A selection of T cell receptor beta chains follows, all from one sample in a study of blood T cells in healthy people across ages. Each CDR3 protein gets one entry after TCRdb re-called the 5' RACE reads with MiXCR. The sample has around 1.5 million distinct CDR3 sequences, roughly 32% seen once. Material for sequencing was blood. The receptors stem from a woman aged 30 to 39 in good health. The CDR3 runs from the conserved cysteine through the conserved F or W. A D gene is named only where the DNA matches it firmly. Not every row has a clone size; where given, it reads once, few, many or a size class.

j_call cdr3_length v_call d_call clone_size cdr3_aa
TRBJ2-7 15 TRBV4-2 TRBD2 few CASSQGGGGAVEQYF
TRBJ2-1 13 TRBV20-1 NA NA CSARDGVYNEQFF
NA 13 TRBV5-4 NA NA CASSLGTLPEQYF
TRBJ1-1 15 TRBV29-1 NA NA CSVVYLLVRNTEAFF
TRBJ2-3 17 TRBV7-8 NA NA CASSTLLWTASTDTQYF
TRBJ2-3 15 TRBV20-1 NA few CSASSVGGSTDTQYF
TRBJ2-2 15 TRBV9 TRBD1 NA CASSADRGFSGELFF
TRBJ2-5 13 TRBV20-1 TRBD2 NA CSARGRGGMTQYF
TRBJ1-2 15 TRBV20-1 NA few CSAYPPGTQGYGYTF
TRBJ2-7 17 TRBV11-2 TRBD2 NA CASSLETAGGGNYEQYF
TRBJ2-1 12 TRBV13 NA NA CTSSLSRSEQFF
TRBJ1-1 13 TRBV12-3/TRBV12-4 NA few CASSRRAGTEAFF
TRBJ1-5 13 TRBV5-1 NA NA CASSTSPDRPQHF
TRBJ1-5 13 TRBV2 NA few CASFGAPNQPQHF
TRBJ2-7 15 TRBV9 NA few CASSLRVLTSYEQYF
TRBJ2-6 17 TRBV11-1 NA NA CASSLLRCSSGANVLTF
TRBJ1-2 14 TRBV5-4 TRBD1 NA CASSYTDRDYGYTF
TRBJ1-6 15 TRBV5-1 NA NA CASSHGQNYNSPLHF
TRBJ2-3 16 TRBV4-1 TRBD2 NA CASNQGVAGHTDTQYF
TRBJ2-7 16 TRBV3-1 TRBD2 few CASSSATSGTSYEQYF
TRBJ2-2 16 TRBV2 TRBD2 NA CASKASGGVNTGELFF
TRBJ2-1 14 TRBV7-9 NA few CASSLTFIYNEQFF
TRBJ1-2 15 TRBV7-9 NA few CASSLVAAGRYGYTF
TRBJ2-1 19 TRBV7-2 TRBD2 few CASSWVGTSGWSSYNEQFF
TRBJ2-1 15 TRBV10-3 TRBD1 few CAIRDWGQGSNEQFF
TRBJ2-2 13 TRBV7-2 NA NA CASSLVGQRELFF
TRBJ2-3 14 TRBV10-1 NA NA CASSVEVRPDTQYF
TRBJ2-7 16 TRBV9 TRBD2 few CASSVSGVAGSYEQYF
TRBJ1-1 15 TRBV9 NA once CASSVGHSTNTEAFF
TRBJ2-3 13 TRBV20-1 TRBD2 NA CSAVSGGRNTQYF
TRBJ2-3 16 TRBV15 NA few CATSNRTGYSTDTQYF
TRBJ2-7 15 TRBV20-1 TRBD1 many CSASEGRDRAYEQYF
TRBJ2-7 12 TRBV7-8 NA NA CASSFGDVEQYF
TRBJ2-7 18 TRBV7-9 TRBD2 NA CASSLRLAGGSPIPEQYF
TRBJ2-6 16 TRBV28 NA few CASSLDPSPGANVLTF
TRBJ2-7 14 TRBV4-1 NA NA CASSQDKGYYEQYF
TRBJ2-7 12 TRBV28 NA few CASRPQGNEQYF
TRBJ1-5 14 TRBV18 NA few CASSAGTSNQPQHF
TRBJ2-2 16 TRBV18 NA few CASSPGTRVNTGELFF
TRBJ1-6 16 TRBV6-1 NA NA CASRRIREGENSPLHF
TRBJ2-3 18 TRBV24-1 TRBD2 NA CATSDPGTSGSYTDTQYF
TRBJ1-5 15 TRBV7-2 NA NA CASSLEGEGNQPEHF
TRBJ2-7 14 TRBV9 TRBD2 few CASSFTGGGGEQYF
TRBJ1-2 14 TRBV6-1 NA NA CASSVSKPNYGYTF
TRBJ2-7 13 TRBV28 NA NA CASSFRPAGEQYF
TRBJ2-2 19 TRBV11-2 TRBD1 NA CASSLARQGNIGGTGELFF
TRBJ1-1 17 TRBV11-1 TRBD1 NA CASSRGYGDRGHTEAFF
TRBJ2-7 15 TRBV5-1 NA NA CASSCGLAVSYEQYF
TRBJ1-2 12 TRBV20-1 NA NA CSATGGIYGYTF
TRBJ1-1 14 TRBV12-3/TRBV12-4 NA NA CASLRTDLNTEAFF
TRBJ2-5 18 TRBV7-2 TRBD1 NA CASSFQSGTGGYQETQYF
TRBJ2-2 18 TRBV10-2 TRBD2 once CASSFPTSGGPNTGELFF
TRBJ2-1 17 TRBV10-2 NA NA CASSEYDTVSSYNEQFF
TRBJ2-7 13 TRBV20-1 NA NA CSAVLGHYYEQYF
TRBJ2-5 16 TRBV5-4 TRBD2 NA CASSSPDLAGEETQYF
TRBJ1-6 14 TRBV6-6 NA NA CASSPEAIQSPLHF
TRBJ1-6 13 TRBV6-2/TRBV6-3 NA NA CASRPILNSPLHF
TRBJ1-1 11 TRBV12-3/TRBV12-4 NA NA CASSFQLGAFF
TRBJ2-1 10 TRBV4-1 NA many CASSQGEQFF